The 21 T cell receptor beta chains below come from one sample, sequenced in a study of blood T cell repertoires in COVID-19. Sequenced by immunoSEQ multiplex PCR; TCRdb stores in-frame clones only, minus some. The data show under 400,000 clones, with roughly 86% seen just once and less than 2.5% held by the top ten. Sequencing was done on a sample of PBMCs or T cells enriched from blood (not recorded which). The receptors originated from a man aged 35-49 years in a cohort exposed to, infected with or recovered from COVID-19 (not recorded which).

This clone appeared a single time. This chain joins TRBV28 and TRBJ1-5; D gene uncertain. The germline gives CDR1 MDHEN, CDR2 SYDVKM. Trimming stripped 6 bases from V and 9 bases from J, with 9 bases between. The CDR3 extends over 11 amino acids. The DNA of the CDR3 is TGTGCCAGCAGCGGGAGGTCGCCCCAGCATTTT. Amino acid sequence: CASSGRSPQHF.

The chain carries TRBV10-3 and TRBJ1-5; tentative D call: TRBD1 (5 bases). Trimming took off 4 bases at V and 6 bases at J, with 10 bases between the two ends. CDR3 length: 13 amino acids. CDR1 and CDR2 from the germline V gene are ENHRY and SYGVKD. CDR3 protein: CAISADGGQPQHF. The CDR3 coding sequence is TGTGCCATCAGTGCGGACGGGGGTCAGCCCCAGCATTTT.

This chain links TRBV6-1 with TRBJ2-6; D call uncertain. Per the germline V gene, CDR1 is MNHNS and CDR2 is SASEGT. The ends were cut back, 3 bases at V and 2 bases at J, with 8 bases in the middle. This CDR3 is 15 amino acids long. CDR3 sequence reads: CASSEWQPGANVLTF. The CDR3 DNA reads TGTGCCAGCAGTGAGTGGCAACCTGGGGCCAACGTCCTGACTTTC.

The genes are TRBV10-1 and TRBJ2-1; D uncertain. The germline gives CDR1 WNHNN, CDR2 SYGVQD (reference sequence). V was clipped by 0 bases and J by 8 bases, with 11 bases between them. This CDR3 has 14 residues. The CDR3 reads CASSESRSLDEQFF. The CDR3 coding sequence is TGCGCCAGCAGTGAGTCCCGGAGTTTGGATGAGCAGTTCTTC.

This clone has just a few counts. This chain's CDR3 is CASSQRREYTGELFF. DNA of the CDR3: TGTGCCAGCTCACAGCGGAGGGAGTACACCGGGGAGCTGTTTTTT. The rearrangement joins TRBV18 to TRBJ2-2, with a weak D call TRBD2 (6 bases). The CDR3 extends over 15 amino acids. The germline gives CDR1 KGHSH, CDR2 LQKENI. The V gene lost 4 bases and the J gene lost 3 bases, with 12 bases spanning the gap.

This clone appeared a single time. The chain combines TRBV5-1 with TRBJ1-2; a weak D match, TRBD1 (5 bases). The CDR3 consists of 15 residues. CDR1 is SGHRS and CDR2 is YFSETQ in the germline V gene. V lost 3 bases, J lost 5 bases, and 17 bases lay in between. In DNA, the CDR3 is TGCGCCAGCAGCTGGGCGGAAGGGGTTCGGTATGGCTACACCTTC. Its protein is CASSWAEGVRYGYTF.

The gene calls are TRBV19 and TRBJ2-1; TRBD1 matches at 7 bases. CDR3 length equals 14 residues. Germline V gene sequence: CDR1 LNHDA, CDR2 SQIVND (reference sequence). Losses at the gene ends were 5 bases for V and 4 bases for J; bases not matched to a gene: 5. CDR3: CASSPRGFYNEQFF. CDR3 sequence (DNA): TGTGCCAGTAGTCCCAGGGGGTTTTACAATGAGCAGTTCTTC.

The chain has TRBV4-1 and TRBJ1-5; 7 bases line up with TRBD1. The CDR3 runs to 14 residues. J lost 2 bases, V lost 4 bases, and 2 bases had no gene match. Germline V gene sequence: CDR1 MGHRA, CDR2 YSYEKL. In DNA form, the CDR3 reads TGCGCCAGCAGCCTTACAGGGGGCAATCAGCCCCAGCATTTT. Encoded protein: CASSLTGGNQPQHF.

This rearrangement joins TRBV19 to TRBJ2-7, with TRBD1 matching over 9 bases. Germline loops: CDR1 LNHDA, CDR2 SQIVND (reference sequence). The CDR3 spans 15 residues. V lost 6 bases to trimming and J lost 3 bases; unmatched junction nucleotides: 9. CDR3 bases: TGTGCCAGTAGCGTCCGGGACAGGGAACACTACGAGCAGTACTTC. It translates to CASSVRDREHYEQYF. The variable domain in full, with the rest retrieved from reference TRBV19 and TRBJ2-7, is DGGITQSPKYLFRKEGQNVTLSCEQNLNHDAMYWYRQDPGQGLRLIYYSQIVNDFQKGDIAEGYSVSREKKESFPLTVTSAQKNPTAFYLCASSVRDREHYEQYFGPGTRLTVT.

The V and J genes are TRBV7-3 and TRBJ1-1; D is undetermined. The CDR3 extends over 14 amino acids. Trimming left V 5 bases short and J 5 bases short, with 15 bases between. Germline loops: CDR1 SGHTA, CDR2 FQGTGA. CDR3 nucleotides: TGTGCCAGCAGCCCTCAGGCCCTTTTAACTGAAGCTTTCTTT. It specifies CASSPQALLTEAFF.

The genes are TRBV9 and TRBJ1-4, with D possibly matching TRBD1 (5 bases). The CDR3 is made up of 16 amino acids. Looked up from germline, CDR1 is SGDLS and CDR2 is YYNGEE. V was shortened by 3 bases and J by 8 bases, with 20 bases between the two germline ends. CDR3 in amino acids: CASSEARGVGREKLFF. The CDR3 nucleotides are TGTGCCAGCAGCGAAGCCCGGGGGGTTGGTAGGGAAAAACTGTTTTTT.

This chain links TRBV27 with TRBJ2-2; TRBD1 matches at 7 bases. Looked up from germline, CDR1 is MNHEY and CDR2 is SMNVEV (reference sequence). V gave up 5 bases and J gave up 3 bases; unmatched junction bases: 6. The CDR3 is 15 residues long. The CDR3 sequence is CASSLGDSYTGELFF. CDR3 in DNA: TGTGCCAGCAGTCTAGGGGACAGCTACACCGGGGAGCTGTTTTTT.

This clone appeared a few times. The rearrangement links TRBV5-8 to TRBJ2-1; 7 bases align to TRBD1. Germline V gives CDR1 SGHTS, CDR2 YDEGEE. With 6 bases clipped from V and 8 bases from J, the junction kept 5 bases outside the gene matches. The CDR3 contains 12 residues. CDR3 nucleotide sequence: TGTGCCAGCACCAGGACAGGCTATGAGCAGTTCTTC. Its translation is CASTRTGYEQFF.

The chain employs TRBV5-1 and TRBJ2-1; TRBD2 aligns across 7 bases. J was trimmed by 8 bases and V by 1 base; bases with no gene match: 6. Germline V gives CDR1 SGHRS, CDR2 YFSETQ. This CDR3 region has 14 residues. CDR3 bases: TGCGCCAGCAGCTTGACCGGGACTATAGATGAGCAGTTCTTC. This translates into CASSLTGTIDEQFF.

The chain employs TRBV29-1 and TRBJ2-2, with 7 nucleotides matching TRBD1. The length of the CDR3 is 15 residues. Losses at the gene ends were 3 bases for V and 4 bases for J; bases not matched to a gene: 8. The germline V gene has CDR1 SQVTM and CDR2 ANQGSEA. CDR3 sequence reads: CSVDIRQGITGELFF. Written as DNA, the CDR3 is TGCAGCGTTGATATTAGACAGGGAATCACCGGGGAGCTGTTTTTT.

This clone has a single count. This chain connects TRBV30 to TRBJ2-2; D not resolved. This CDR3 spans 14 amino acids. V was cut by 3 bases and J by 2 bases, with 10 bases left in between. From germline, CDR1 is GTSNPN and CDR2 SVGIG (reference sequence). CDR3 protein: CAWRSGANTGELFF. Written as DNA, the CDR3 is TGTGCCTGGAGGTCGGGTGCCAACACCGGGGAGCTGTTTTTT.

This chain uses TRBV5-1 with TRBJ1-5; 7 positions match TRBD1. Germline CDR1 reads SGHRS; CDR2 reads YFSETQ. This CDR3 has 15 amino acids. With V trimmed by 4 bases and J by 4 bases, 8 bases remained unmatched. This CDR3 is CASSEGTDPNQPQHF. CDR3 DNA: TGCGCCAGCAGCGAAGGGACAGACCCTAATCAGCCCCAGCATTTT.

This sequence joins TRBV5-4 and TRBJ2-2, with 8 bases fitting TRBD2. The CDR3 spans 16 residues. CDR1 and CDR2 from the germline V gene are SGHNT and YYREEE (reference sequence). The V segment lost 4 bases and the J segment 5 bases; nucleotides outside the gene matches: 10. As DNA, the CDR3 is TGTGCCAGCAGCCTACTCCATAGCGGGAATACCGGGGAGCTGTTTTTT. It is translated as CASSLLHSGNTGELFF.

The chain recombines TRBV18 with TRBJ2-1, with 8 bases matching TRBD2. V was pared by 2 bases and J by 3 bases, with 6 bases of the junction left unmatched. Germline CDR1 and CDR2: KGHSH and LQKENI. This CDR3 has 16 residues. The CDR3 region has the DNA TGTGCCAGCTCACCAGGTAGCGGGAAAAACTACAATGAGCAGTTCTTC. It specifies CASSPGSGKNYNEQFF.

The rearrangement uses TRBV10-1 and TRBJ2-7; D is perhaps TRBD1 (6 bases). Germline assignment: CDR1 WNHNN and CDR2 SYGVQD (reference sequence). Trimming took 0 bases from V and 6 from J, leaving 15 bases between them. The CDR3 extends over 15 amino acids. CDR3: CASSESITGSGEQYF. In nucleotides, the CDR3 is TGCGCCAGCAGTGAGTCCATAACAGGGAGCGGCGAGCAGTACTTC.

The chain joins TRBV6-2 or TRBV6-3 to TRBJ1-5; a possible D gene is TRBD1 (5 bases). Trimming left V 2 bases short and J 6 bases short, with 5 bases between. The length of the CDR3 is 12 residues. CDR1 MNHEY and CDR2 SVGEGT come from the germline V gene. In DNA form, the CDR3 reads TGTGCCAGCAGTTACGGGGCTCAGCCCCAGCATTTT. Translated: CASSYGAQPQHF.